The rows below give T cell receptor beta chains drawn from one sample of a study of T cell repertoires in cytomegalovirus infection. Antigens of these TCRs are unknown. MiXCR was run by TCRdb on the reads, yielding one entry per CDR3 protein. The sample consists of around 750,000 distinct CDR3 sequences, 30% to 35% of them appearing once. Source: cultured CD8+ T cells from PBMCs, taken from culture after CMV antigen stimulation. The source is a human donor in good health (CMV status not recorded). Some clones in this sample may be carry-over from other donors' samples. Each CDR3 is given with its conserved first and last residue. The D gene is left open where the match is weak. Clone size, where shown, is once, few, many, or a class for clones that have expanded.

V	J	size	D	CDR3	DNA
TRBV10-3	TRBJ1-2	.	.	CAITQPTNYGYTF	TGTGCCATCACACAACCCACTAACTATGGCTACACCTTC
TRBV6-5	TRBJ1-1	.	.	CASSYTLLREAFF	TGTGCCAGCAGTTACACCTTACTAAGAGAAGCTTTCTTT
TRBV19	TRBJ2-5	few	TRBD2	CASSVGLAGGSEETQYF	TGTGCCAGTAGTGTGGGACTAGCGGGGGGTTCTGAAGAGACCCAGTACTTC
TRBV5-6	TRBJ2-1	.	.	CASSFRRRQGAYNEQFF	TGTGCCAGCAGCTTTAGACGCAGGCAGGGCGCCTACAATGAGCAGTTCTTC
TRBV7-9	TRBJ1-3	.	.	CASNGLSGNTIYF	TGTGCCAGCAATGGGCTCTCTGGAAACACCATATATTTT
TRBV10-3	TRBJ2-3	many	TRBD1	CATAGQGTDTQYF	TGTGCCACCGCGGGACAGGGCACAGATACGCAGTATTTT
TRBV7-6	TRBJ1-1	.	.	CASTSPKGLHTEAFF	TGTGCCAGCACCTCACCCAAGGGGCTCCACACTGAAGCTTTCTTT
TRBV12-3/TRBV12-4	TRBJ1-2	.	.	CANSPERGSNYGYTF	TGTGCCAACAGCCCCGAGAGAGGATCTAACTATGGCTACACCTTC
TRBV7-9	TRBJ1-2	.	.	CASIFLGPEVYGYTF	TGTGCCAGCATCTTCCTCGGCCCCGAGGTCTATGGCTACACCTTC
TRBV14	TRBJ2-2	few	.	CASSQRGANTGELFF	TGTGCCAGCAGCCAACGGGGGGCCAACACCGGGGAGCTGTTTTTT
TRBV11-2	TRBJ2-1	.	TRBD2	CASSWTSGGADNEQFF	TGTGCCAGCAGCTGGACTAGCGGGGGGGCGGACAATGAGCAGTTCTTC
TRBV10-3	TRBJ2-1	few	TRBD1	CAISDTGEGYNEQFF	TGTGCCATCAGTGATACAGGGGAAGGCTACAATGAGCAGTTCTTC
TRBV20-1	TRBJ2-3	.	.	CSARRTDTQYF	TGCAGTGCTAGGAGAACAGATACGCAGTATTTT
TRBV14	TRBJ2-1	.	.	CASSHLTGSPYNEQFF	TGTGCCAGCAGCCACCTCACAGGGTCTCCTTACAATGAGCAGTTCTTC
TRBV19	TRBJ1-2	.	.	CASSSQAGYGYTF	TGTGCCAGTAGTAGCCAGGCCGGCTATGGCTACACCTTC
TRBV19	TRBJ1-1	few	.	CASSITGTGNTEAFF	TGTGCCAGTAGTATTACAGGTACAGGGAACACTGAAGCTTTCTTT
TRBV7-9	TRBJ2-1	few	.	CASSFPEARDEQFF	TGTGCCAGCAGCTTCCCCGAGGCCAGGGATGAGCAGTTCTTC
TRBV2	TRBJ2-7	once	.	CASERDSYEQYF	TGTGCCAGCGAGAGGGATTCCTACGAGCAGTACTTC
TRBV6-2/TRBV6-3	TRBJ1-2	few	.	CASSGDLSSYGYTF	TGTGCCAGCAGTGGGGACCTATCAAGCTATGGCTACACCTTC
TRBV9	TRBJ2-1	once	TRBD1	CASSSTGGRIDEQFF	TGTGCCAGCAGCTCCACAGGGGGCAGGATTGATGAGCAGTTCTTC
TRBV12-3/TRBV12-4	TRBJ1-5	.	.	CASSLSRRNGNQPQHF	TGTGCCAGCAGTTTGAGTAGGAGGAACGGAAATCAGCCCCAGCATTTT
TRBV6-1	TRBJ2-3	.	TRBD1	CASSEYEARGTDTQYF	TGTGCCAGCAGTGAATACGAGGCCAGGGGGACAGATACGCAGTATTTT
TRBV18	TRBJ2-7	few	.	CASSPVPLGEQYF	TGTGCCAGCTCACCAGTTCCGCTGGGAGAGCAGTACTTC
TRBV7-2	TRBJ1-4	many	.	CASSLVSGREKLFF	TGTGCCAGCAGCTTAGTGTCAGGGAGGGAAAAACTGTTTTTT
TRBV18	TRBJ2-2	.	.	CASSPGERRVGELFF	TGTGCCAGCTCACCGGGAGAAAGGCGTGTCGGGGAGCTGTTTTTT
TRBV20-1	TRBJ2-1	.	.	CSAPGDNEQFF	TGCAGTGCTCCTGGAGACAATGAGCAGTTCTTC
TRBV5-4	TRBJ1-1	.	.	CASKPTGSFGTEAFF	TGTGCCAGCAAACCAACCGGAAGTTTCGGCACTGAAGCTTTCTTT
TRBV12-5	TRBJ2-2	few	.	CASGLDRSLLRPTGELFF	TGTGCTAGTGGTTTGGACAGAAGCCTCCTAAGGCCGACCGGGGAGCTGTTTTTT
TRBV10-3	TRBJ2-1	many	.	CAISEFPGHKSYNEQFF	TGTGCCATCAGTGAGTTCCCGGGACACAAATCCTACAATGAGCAGTTCTTC
TRBV7-3	TRBJ2-7	.	.	CASSLPTIGAYEQYF	TGTGCCAGCAGCTTACCTACCATCGGGGCTTACGAGCAGTACTTC
TRBV5-8	TRBJ2-7	once	.	CASSLGDILGDEQYF	TGTGCCAGCAGCTTGGGGGACATCCTCGGGGACGAGCAGTACTTC
TRBV7-2	TRBJ1-5	many	.	CASSLWGFNQPQHF	TGTGCCAGCAGCTTGTGGGGGTTCAATCAGCCCCAGCATTTT
TRBV5-8	TRBJ2-2	.	.	CASSLAGMAGELFF	TGTGCCAGCAGCTTGGCAGGGATGGCCGGGGAGCTGTTTTTT
TRBV7-9	TRBJ2-3	few	.	CASNPAGDWRTDTQYF	TGTGCCAGCAACCCGGCAGGTGATTGGAGGACAGATACGCAGTATTTT
TRBV15	TRBJ1-4	.	TRBD1	CATSRDPYRGRGLEKLFF	TGTGCCACCAGCAGAGACCCTTACAGGGGGCGCGGGTTAGAAAAACTGTTTTTT
TRBV28	TRBJ2-5	.	.	CASSGRYGQETQYF	TGTGCCAGCAGTGGCCGGTACGGCCAAGAGACCCAGTACTTC
TRBV6-2/TRBV6-3	TRBJ2-2	.	.	CVSRDIGQPAGELFF	TGTGTCAGCAGAGATATCGGACAGCCCGCCGGGGAGCTGTTTTTT
TRBV11-1	TRBJ2-3	few	TRBD1	CASSFGRQGDLSTDTQYF	TGTGCCAGCAGCTTCGGACGGCAGGGGGATTTGAGCACAGATACGCAGTATTTT
TRBV29-1	TRBJ2-1	.	TRBD2	CSVAGLAGPLSYNEQFF	TGCAGCGTTGCCGGACTAGCGGGGCCCCTCTCCTACAATGAGCAGTTCTTC
TRBV7-9	TRBJ2-2	.	TRBD2	CASSSPRGGSTGELFF	TGTGCCAGCAGCTCCCCTCGGGGGGGGAGCACCGGGGAGCTGTTTTTT
TRBV4-3	TRBJ2-1	.	TRBD2	CASSQEVAGGRSYNEQFF	TGCGCCAGCAGCCAAGAAGTAGCGGGGGGGCGATCCTACAATGAGCAGTTCTTC
TRBV5-5	TRBJ2-5	.	.	CASSLKKGIDIETQYF	TGTGCCAGCAGCTTGAAGAAGGGGATCGACATAGAGACCCAGTACTTC
TRBV7-2	TRBJ1-2	many	.	CASSSSGTVYGYTF	TGTGCCAGCAGCTCTTCCGGGACGGTATATGGCTACACCTTC
TRBV28	TRBJ1-5	.	.	CASGSGWANQPQHF	TGTGCCAGCGGTTCAGGGTGGGCCAATCAGCCCCAGCATTTT
TRBV7-9	TRBJ2-1	many	.	CASSSGQSYNEQFF	TGTGCCAGCAGCTCAGGCCAATCCTACAATGAGCAGTTCTTC
TRBV12-3/TRBV12-4	TRBJ2-3	many	TRBD2	CASTSSGPTDTQYF	TGTGCCAGCACGTCTAGCGGCCCCACAGATACGCAGTATTTT